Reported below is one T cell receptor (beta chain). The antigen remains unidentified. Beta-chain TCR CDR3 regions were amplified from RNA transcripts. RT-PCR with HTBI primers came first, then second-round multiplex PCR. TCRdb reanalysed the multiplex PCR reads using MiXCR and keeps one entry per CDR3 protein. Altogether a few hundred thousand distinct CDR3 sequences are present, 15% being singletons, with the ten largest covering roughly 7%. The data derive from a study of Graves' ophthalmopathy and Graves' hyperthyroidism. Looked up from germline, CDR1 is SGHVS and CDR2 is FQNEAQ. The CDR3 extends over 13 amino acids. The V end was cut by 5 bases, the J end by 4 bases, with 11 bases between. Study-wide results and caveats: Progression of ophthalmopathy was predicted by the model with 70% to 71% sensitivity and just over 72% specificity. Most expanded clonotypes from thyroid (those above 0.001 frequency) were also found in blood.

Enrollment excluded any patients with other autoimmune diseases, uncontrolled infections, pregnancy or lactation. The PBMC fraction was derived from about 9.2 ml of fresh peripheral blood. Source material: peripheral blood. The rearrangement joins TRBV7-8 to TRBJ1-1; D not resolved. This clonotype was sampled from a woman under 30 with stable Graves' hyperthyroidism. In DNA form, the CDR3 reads TGTGCCAGCAGCAACACGAAGAGCACTGAAGCTTTCTTT. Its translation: CASSNTKSTEAFF.